Below, 29 T cell receptor beta chains from the same sample are listed, as sequenced in a study of T cells in Graves' hyperthyroidism and ophthalmopathy. From RNA transcripts, TCR beta CDR3 regions were amplified. TCR CDR3 regions were first amplified by RT-PCR with HTBI primers. Using its own MiXCR run on the multiplex PCR reads, TCRdb lists one record per CDR3 protein. The table shows about 700,000 distinct CDR3 sequences, with about 45% occurring only once. Sequencing was done on a sample of peripheral blood or thyroid tissue (not recorded which). The receptors stem from an adult man with Graves' disease, either hyperthyroidism or ophthalmopathy (not recorded which).

The table lists this clonotype with a few counts. V usage is TRBV11-2 and J usage is TRBJ1-3; unclear D gene. The V gene lost 7 bases and the J gene lost 2 bases, with 12 bases spanning the gap. CDR3 size: 14 residues. Germline CDR1 SGHAT, CDR2 FQNNGV. The CDR3 is CASTPAGTGNTIYF. CDR3 DNA: TGTGCCAGCACCCCAGCGGGGACTGGAAACACCATATATTTT.

V usage is TRBV7-2 and J usage is TRBJ1-4; possible D gene TRBD1, 5 bases. The germline CDR1 and CDR2 sequences are SGHTA and FQGNSA. The V end lost 2 bases, the J end lost 8 bases, and 15 bases lay between the germline ends. This CDR3 is built from 15 residues. The CDR3 nucleotides read TGTGCCAGCAGCTTAAGTACTCAGGGCGACGAAAAACTGTTTTTT. Amino acid sequence: CASSLSTQGDEKLFF.

This rearrangement joins TRBV10-2 to TRBJ1-5; 7 nucleotides agree with TRBD1. V lost 4 bases, J lost 15 bases, and 12 bases stayed unmatched. The CDR3 has 13 amino acids. CDR1 WSHSY and CDR2 SAAADI come from the germline V gene. This CDR3 reads CASSVYRDSTVHF. CDR3 nucleotide sequence: TGCGCCAGCAGTGTCTACAGGGACAGTACGGTGCATTTT.

This clonotype was observed many times. The chain carries TRBV29-1 and TRBJ2-5; D might be TRBD1 (6 bases). This CDR3 region has 13 residues. The germline gives CDR1 SQVTM, CDR2 ANQGSEA. Between the trimmed V and J ends, which lost 2 bases and 6 bases, there was a span of 13 bases. The CDR3 DNA reads as TGCAGCGTTGAAAGTCAGGGGATGAAGACCCAGTACTTC. Residues: CSVESQGMKTQYF.

This clonotype was seen at least ten times. This chain uses TRBV7-8 with TRBJ2-5; TRBD2 might be the D (5 bases). Trimming left V 0 bases short and J 1 base short, with 18 bases between. The CDR3 contains 18 residues. The germline V gene encodes CDR1 SGHVS and CDR2 FQNEAQ. CDR3 bases: TGTGCCAGCAGCTTAGCGACAATGTCTAGCCACCTCCAAGAGACCCAGTACTTC. As protein: CASSLATMSSHLQETQYF.

Ten or more counts support this clonotype. This chain uses TRBV7-2 with TRBJ2-5, with 11 positions matching TRBD2. From germline, CDR1 is SGHTA and CDR2 FQGNSA. The CDR3 loop spans 17 amino acids. The junction had 9 bases not matched to a gene; V was cut back by 0 bases and J by 6 bases. The CDR3 coding sequence is TGTGCCAGCAGCTTAGCGGTGTCTAGCGGGGGGTTGAAGACCCAGTACTTC. This translates into CASSLAVSSGGLKTQYF. Full variable domain (missing parts from reference TRBV7-2 and TRBJ2-5): GAGVSQSPSNKVTEKGKDVELRCDPISGHTALYWYRQSLGQGLEFLIYFQGNSAPDKSGLPSDRFSAERTGGSVSTLTIQRTQQEDSAVYLCASSLAVSSGGLKTQYFGPGTRLLVL.

This rearrangement joins TRBV29-1 to TRBJ1-6, with 9 nucleotides matching TRBD1. The CDR3 is 15 amino acids. The V gene end was trimmed by 4 bases and the J gene end by 9 bases; junction bases not matched to a gene: 10. Looked up from germline, CDR1 is SQVTM and CDR2 is ANQGSEA. The chain's CDR3 is CSVATGTGNRSPLHF. CDR3 bases: TGCAGCGTTGCAACTGGGACAGGGAACCGTTCACCCCTCCACTTT.

In this sample, this clonotype turned up once. CDR3 region: CAISASSDPNQPQYF. The CDR3 region has the DNA TGTGCCATCAGTGCGTCAAGCGATCCCAATCAGCCCCAGTACTTC. This rearrangement joins TRBV10-3 to TRBJ2-5; the D is unclear. V was cut by 4 bases and J by 9 bases, with 21 bases left in between. This CDR3 comprises 15 residues. Germline CDR1 and CDR2: ENHRY and SYGVKD.

A few counts support this clonotype. J is TRBJ1-1 and V is TRBV6-5; 8 bases map to TRBD1. V lost 2 bases and J lost 4; bases outside the gene matches: 6. The CDR3 spans 15 residues. In germline, CDR1 is MNHEY, CDR2 SVGAGI. For the CDR3, the DNA is TGTGCCAGCAGTTACCCACAGGGGGAGAGCACTGAAGCTTTCTTT. It is translated as CASSYPQGESTEAFF.

As to this clonotype: This CDR3 is missing its conserved last phenylalanine or tryptophan, likely due to a read error. The chain links TRBV2 to TRBJ1-2; 8 bases match TRBD1. V shed 5 bases and J 5 bases; nucleotides not matched to a gene: 4. The CDR3 totals 13 residues. Germline loops: CDR1 SNHLY, CDR2 FYNNEI. The CDR3 DNA follows: TGTGCCAGCAGTCCCGGGACAGGTTATGGCTACACCCTC. Protein: CASSPGTGYGYTL.

The V and J genes are TRBV12-5 and TRBJ1-5; 7 bases align to TRBD1. V was pared by 2 bases and J by 7 bases, with 2 bases of the junction left unmatched. The CDR3 has 13 amino acids. CDR1 is LGHNT, CDR2 FRNRAP, per germline. The CDR3 DNA sequence: TGTGCTAGTGGTTTGCAGGGGGACCAGCCCCAGCATTTT. It encodes CASGLQGDQPQHF.

This clonotype was counted a few times. The CDR3 reads CASSQGDRGTREQYF. DNA for the CDR3: TGCGCCAGCAGCCAGGGGGACAGGGGTACGCGGGAGCAGTACTTC. The chain employs TRBV4-3 and TRBJ2-7, with 10 bases fitting TRBD1. Germline V gene sequence: CDR1 LGHNA, CDR2 YSLEER. V gave up 3 bases and J gave up 7 bases; unmatched junction bases: 9. The CDR3 runs to 15 residues.

The rearrangement links TRBV7-9 to TRBJ2-7; no reliable D call. The CDR3 has 13 residues. Trimming removed 5 bases at V and 4 bases at J, with 12 bases between. CDR1 and CDR2 from the germline V gene are SEHNR and FQNEAQ (reference sequence). The CDR3 DNA sequence: TGTGCCAGCAGCCAAATTTCAGGTTACGAGCAGTACTTC. Protein sequence: CASSQISGYEQYF.

Turning to this clonotype: A read error may produce the germline difference seen at one junction end. V usage is TRBV10-3 and J usage is TRBJ2-7; 11 bases agree with TRBD1. Germline CDR1 and CDR2: ENHRY and SYGVKD. The CDR3 extends over 14 amino acids. This CDR3 reads CASSAGQGAGEQYF. CDR3 DNA: TGTGCCAGCAGTGCCGGACAGGGGGCGGGCGAGCAGTACTTC.

In its sample, this clonotype was seen a few times. The chain combines TRBV19 with TRBJ1-2, with D hard to call. Germline V CDR1 and CDR2: LNHDA, SQIVND (reference sequence). The V end lost 3 bases, the J end lost 7 bases, and 12 bases lay between the germline ends. The CDR3 covers 13 residues. The CDR3 region is CASSMGQEGGYTF. The CDR3 nucleotides are TGTGCCAGTAGTATGGGTCAGGAAGGTGGCTACACCTTC.

This clonotype came up many times. The gene calls are TRBV20-1 and TRBJ2-5, with 9 bases that match TRBD2. The germline CDR1 and CDR2 sequences are DFQATT and SNEGSKA (reference sequence). CDR3 length equals 14 residues. V dropped 4 bases and J dropped 1; count of bases not matched to a gene: 4. The CDR3 DNA follows: TGCAGTGCTATCAGACTAGCGGTCCAAGAGACCCAGTACTTC. It codes for CSAIRLAVQETQYF.

This clonotype has just a few counts. The chain employs TRBV11-2 and TRBJ2-7, with D tentatively TRBD2 (5 bases). Germline V gene lookup returns CDR1 SGHAT and CDR2 FQNNGV. CDR3 length: 14 residues. V dropped 6 bases and J dropped 6 bases, with 18 bases sitting between them. CDR3 in amino acids: CASSPSRVGSEQYF. CDR3 bases: TGTGCCAGCAGTCCCTCGAGGGTAGGCTCCGAGCAGTACTTC.

This chain joins TRBV6-1 and TRBJ2-2; D gene unclear. This CDR3 spans 13 amino acids. Trimming stripped 7 bases from V and 0 bases from J, with 6 bases between. Germline CDR1 reads MNHNS; CDR2 reads SASEGT. CDR3 region: CASKRTNTGELFF. CDR3 coding DNA: TGTGCCAGCAAGAGAACGAACACCGGGGAGCTGTTTTTT.

The chain has TRBV5-4 and TRBJ2-7; D might be TRBD1 or TRBD2, each matching 5 bases. The CDR3 consists of 12 residues. With 7 bases removed from V and 3 bases from J, the gap between germline ends came to 11 bases. Looked up from germline, CDR1 is SGHNT and CDR2 is YYREEE (reference sequence). The CDR3 DNA sequence: TGTGCCAGCGAGGGGCTCGGCTACGAGCAGTACTTC. Translated, it gives CASEGLGYEQYF.

This chain uses TRBV5-1 with TRBJ2-7, with TRBD1 matching 8 bases. CDR1 SGHRS and CDR2 YFSETQ come from the germline V gene. Trimming took 4 bases from V and 1 from J; bases not matched to a gene: 16. This CDR3 spans 18 amino acids. CDR3 protein: CASSDGQGALGRSYEQYF. For the CDR3, the DNA is TGCGCCAGCAGCGATGGACAGGGAGCGTTGGGACGTTCCTACGAGCAGTACTTC.

This clonotype showed up many times. The V gene is TRBV29-1, the J gene TRBJ1-5, with D unresolved. In germline, CDR1 is SQVTM, CDR2 ANQGSEA. There are 13 residues in the CDR3. V lost 4 bases and J 3 bases, leaving 10 bases between the germline ends. The CDR3 DNA follows: TGCAGCGTTGCAGGCAGCTCCAATCAGCCCCAGCATTTT. This translates into CSVAGSSNQPQHF.

The sample holds many counts of this clonotype. This chain links TRBV29-1 with TRBJ1-2; 10 bases are a match to TRBD1. V dropped 6 bases and J dropped 7; count of bases not matched to a gene: 14. The CDR3 totals 15 residues. Germline V lookup: CDR1 SQVTM, CDR2 ANQGSEA. CDR3 coding DNA: TGCAGCGTGCCCCCGCCCGGGACAGGGGTAACTGGCTACACCTTC. Protein sequence: CSVPPPGTGVTGYTF.

The J gene is TRBJ2-7, the V gene TRBV24-1, with D possibly being TRBD2 (5 bases). The ends were cut back, 11 bases at V and 2 bases at J, with 18 bases in the middle. In germline, CDR1 is KGHDR, CDR2 SFDVKD. The CDR3 runs to 14 residues. CDR3 nucleotides: TGTGCCAGCAGCCGAGGCTGGGAGACCTACGAGCAGTACTTC. Encoded protein: CASSRGWETYEQYF.

The chain has TRBV5-1 and TRBJ2-7; 12 bases align to TRBD2. Unmatched junction bases numbered 4, after V lost 3 bases and J lost 3 bases. The CDR3 runs to 15 residues. Germline V gene lookup returns CDR1 SGHRS and CDR2 YFSETQ. CDR3 in amino acids: CASSSGLAGLYEQYF. As DNA, the CDR3 is TGCGCCAGCAGCTCCGGACTAGCGGGGCTCTACGAGCAGTACTTC.

This sequence joins TRBV12-3 or TRBV12-4 and TRBJ1-2, with D possibly TRBD1 on 6 matching bases. This CDR3 region has 14 residues. The V end was cut by 8 bases, the J end by 2 bases, with 15 bases between. The CDR3, as DNA: TGTGCCAGCTGGGGGGGGCAGGGGAACTATGGCTACACCTTC. Translation: CASWGGQGNYGYTF.

The chain has TRBV15 and TRBJ2-7; 8 positions agree with TRBD2. The CDR3 loop spans 16 amino acids. From germline, CDR1 is LNHNV and CDR2 YYDKDF (reference sequence). With 3 bases clipped from V and 3 bases from J, the junction kept 10 bases outside the gene matches. The CDR3 DNA reads as TGTGCCACCAGCAGCCCCGGACTAGCCGAGGGCTACGAGCAGTACTTC. Protein product: CATSSPGLAEGYEQYF.

In this sample, this clonotype turned up many times. The V call is TRBV7-2, the J call TRBJ2-5, with 15 bases identical to TRBD2. Trimming took 6 bases from V and 4 from J; bases not matched to a gene: 15. The CDR3 runs to 19 residues. The germline V gene encodes CDR1 SGHTA and CDR2 FQGNSA. The CDR3, as DNA: TGTGCCAGCAGTTTACATGGACTAGCGGGGGGGCTGTATGGAGAGACCCAGTACTTC. Its protein is CASSLHGLAGGLYGETQYF.

There are many counts of this clonotype. The chain has TRBV15 and TRBJ1-2; D not certain. This CDR3 has 12 amino acids. The V gene lost 0 bases and the J gene lost 8 bases, with 7 bases spanning the gap. Germline V gives CDR1 LNHNV, CDR2 YYDKDF (reference sequence). The CDR3 loop reads CATSRDLGGYTF. In nucleotides, the CDR3 is TGTGCCACCAGCAGAGATTTAGGCGGCTACACCTTC.

Details on this clonotype: Since a much larger clone is just one base distant, this may be a read error. V usage is TRBV7-8 and J usage is TRBJ1-2; D possibly corresponds to TRBD1 (6 bases). The CDR3 consists of 11 residues. CDR1 is SGHVS and CDR2 is FQNEAQ in the germline V gene. Trimming took 5 bases from V and 12 from J, leaving 13 bases between them. The CDR3 region has the DNA TGTGCCAGCAGCCTCACCGGGGGCCACACCTTC. This codes for CASSLTGGHTF.